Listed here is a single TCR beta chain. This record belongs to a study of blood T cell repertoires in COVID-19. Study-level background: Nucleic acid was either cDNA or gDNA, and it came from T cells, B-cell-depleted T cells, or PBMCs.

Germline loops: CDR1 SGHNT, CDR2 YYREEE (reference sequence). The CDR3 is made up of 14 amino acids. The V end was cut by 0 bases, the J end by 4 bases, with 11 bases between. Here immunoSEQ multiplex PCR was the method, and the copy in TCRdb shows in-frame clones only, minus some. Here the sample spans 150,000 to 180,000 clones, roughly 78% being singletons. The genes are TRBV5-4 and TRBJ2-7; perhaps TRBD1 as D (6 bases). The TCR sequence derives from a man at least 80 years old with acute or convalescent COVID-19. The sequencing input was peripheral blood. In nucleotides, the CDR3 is TGTGCCAGCAGCTTGGCGGCAGGGGCGTACGAGCAGTACTTC. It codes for CASSLAAGAYEQYF.